These T cell receptor beta chains were read from a single sample in a study of control samples from healthy donors and cancer patients. Profiled with immunoSEQ multiplex PCR; TCRdb holds only in-frame clones, not every one. The sample holds around 190,000 clones, approximately 90% seen once. The material sequenced was blood. The receptors derive from a man aged 25-40 years in good health. Both conserved end residues are part of each CDR3. D genes are given only for firm matches. Where a row states a size, it is once, few, many or the class of an expanded clone; other rows omit it.

D gene: -
V gene: TRBV27
clone size: -
CDR3 length: 15
J gene: TRBJ2-1
CDR3 protein: CASTLDSSGYNEQFF
CDR3 DNA: TGTGCCAGCACCCTGGACTCGTCAGGGTACAATGAGCAGTTCTTC

D gene: -
V gene: TRBV18
clone size: -
CDR3 length: 15
J gene: TRBJ1-4
CDR3 protein: CASSPEIATNEKLFF
CDR3 DNA: TGTGCCAGCTCACCGGAGATTGCAACTAATGAAAAACTGTTTTTT

D gene: -
V gene: TRBV27
clone size: -
CDR3 length: 15
J gene: TRBJ1-2
CDR3 protein: CASSLSVQGGFGYTF
CDR3 DNA: TGTGCCAGCAGTTTATCGGTACAGGGAGGGTTCGGCTACACCTTC

D gene: TRBD2
V gene: TRBV4-2
clone size: -
CDR3 length: 20
J gene: TRBJ2-3
CDR3 protein: CASSPPMVRPGLGNTDTQYF
CDR3 DNA: TGTGCCAGCAGCCCCCCGATGGTCCGACCGGGACTAGGGAATACAGATACGCAGTATTTT

D gene: TRBD1
V gene: TRBV6-5
clone size: -
CDR3 length: 14
J gene: TRBJ1-4
CDR3 protein: CASSSPGQYEKLFF
CDR3 DNA: TGTGCCAGCAGTTCCCCGGGACAGTACGAAAAACTGTTTTTT

D gene: TRBD2
V gene: TRBV27
clone size: -
CDR3 length: 15
J gene: TRBJ2-1
CDR3 protein: CASSPRSSGSGEQFF
CDR3 DNA: TGTGCCAGCAGTCCCCGGAGTAGCGGGAGTGGTGAGCAGTTCTTC

D gene: TRBD2
V gene: TRBV9
clone size: -
CDR3 length: 15
J gene: TRBJ2-3
CDR3 protein: CASSGGGAGTDTQYF
CDR3 DNA: TGTGCCAGCAGCGGCGGGGGGGCCGGCACAGATACGCAGTATTTT

D gene: TRBD1
V gene: TRBV2
clone size: -
CDR3 length: 17
J gene: TRBJ1-5
CDR3 protein: CASRVSPLSGTGQPQHF
CDR3 DNA: TGTGCCAGCAGGGTATCCCCCTTATCCGGGACAGGGCAGCCCCAGCATTTT

D gene: -
V gene: TRBV6-5
clone size: -
CDR3 length: 12
J gene: TRBJ1-1
CDR3 protein: CASSYDYSEAFF
CDR3 DNA: TGTGCCAGCAGTTACGATTACAGTGAAGCTTTCTTT

D gene: -
V gene: TRBV29-1
clone size: -
CDR3 length: 12
J gene: TRBJ1-1
CDR3 protein: CSVERGNTEAFF
CDR3 DNA: TGCAGCGTTGAAAGGGGCAACACTGAAGCTTTCTTT

D gene: -
V gene: TRBV4-3
clone size: -
CDR3 length: 15
J gene: TRBJ1-1
CDR3 protein: CASSQDQGRGTEAFF
CDR3 DNA: TGCGCCAGCAGCCAAGATCAGGGTCGGGGGACTGAAGCTTTCTTT

D gene: -
V gene: TRBV6-6
clone size: -
CDR3 length: 15
J gene: TRBJ1-1
CDR3 protein: CASRPQGLRSAEAFF
CDR3 DNA: TGTGCCAGCAGGCCCCAGGGTCTTCGGTCCGCTGAAGCTTTCTTT

D gene: TRBD1
V gene: TRBV27
clone size: once
CDR3 length: 14
J gene: TRBJ1-5
CDR3 protein: CASSTRTGNQPQHF
CDR3 DNA: TGTGCCAGCAGTACCCGGACAGGGAATCAGCCCCAGCATTTT

D gene: -
V gene: TRBV11-2
clone size: -
CDR3 length: 14
J gene: TRBJ2-2
CDR3 protein: CASSLGWGTGELFF
CDR3 DNA: TGTGCCAGCAGCTTAGGTTGGGGAACCGGGGAGCTGTTTTTT

D gene: TRBD2
V gene: TRBV2
clone size: once
CDR3 length: 15
J gene: TRBJ2-1
CDR3 protein: CASRRLAGGLNEQFF
CDR3 DNA: TGTGCCAGCAGAAGACTAGCGGGGGGTCTGAATGAGCAGTTCTTC

D gene: TRBD1
V gene: TRBV18
clone size: few
CDR3 length: 14
J gene: TRBJ1-2
CDR3 protein: CASSPETGNYGYTF
CDR3 DNA: TGTGCCAGCTCACCAGAGACAGGGAACTATGGCTACACCTTC